This T cell receptor (beta chain) came from a study of PD-1 blockade in classical Hodgkin lymphoma. Study-level points and caveats: Compared with healthy donors, newly diagnosed patients reportedly showed lower baseline TCR diversity.

The CDR3 is 16 amino acids. V gave up 4 bases and J gave up 4 bases; unmatched junction bases: 11. CDR1 and CDR2 (germline): SGHVS, FQNEAQ. Stated time point: cycle 4 day 1 (C4D1), after five to seven weeks of nivolumab. With no exception, relapse followed autologous stem cell transplantation in all patients, and brentuximab vedotin exposure varied. From thawed PBMCs, CD4+ T cells were purified using magnetic negative selection. Only in-frame clones appear in the TCRdb table, and some are missing; sequencing was by immunoSEQ multiplex PCR. The table shows about 30,000 clones, with around 80% occurring only once. This clone was detected only a few times. The target antigen is unknown.

This TCR derives from a human donor with classical Hodgkin lymphoma. The source was CD4+ T cells from blood, collected before the fourth cycle of nivolumab. The rearrangement uses TRBV7-8 and TRBJ2-3; 7 nucleotides agree with TRBD2. The chain's CDR3 is CASSSHRAGTPDTQYF. In DNA form, the CDR3 reads TGTGCCAGCAGCTCCCATCGAGCGGGGACGCCAGATACGCAGTATTTT.